The entry below describes one T cell receptor (beta chain). The sample is drawn from a study of control samples from healthy donors and cancer patients. TCRdb's table, derived via immunoSEQ multiplex PCR, lists solely in-frame clones and lacks some. The sample contains 100,000 to 150,000 clones, 80% to 90% of which appear only once. Trimming shortened V by 0 bases and J by 6 bases, and 20 bases separated the two germline ends. Looked up from germline, CDR1 is LGHDT and CDR2 is YNNKEL (reference sequence). CDR3 length equals 17 residues. V and J are TRBV3-1 (or the pseudogene TRBV3-2) and TRBJ1-1, with TRBD1 as a possible D gene (5 bases). The sequence derives from a man between 25 and 39 years old in good health. The specimen sequenced was blood. CDR3 sequence (DNA): TGTGCCAGCAGCCAAGATCCGGCGGGCCGAAAGGGGCCTGAAGCTTTCTTT. Translated, it gives CASSQDPAGRKGPEAFF.